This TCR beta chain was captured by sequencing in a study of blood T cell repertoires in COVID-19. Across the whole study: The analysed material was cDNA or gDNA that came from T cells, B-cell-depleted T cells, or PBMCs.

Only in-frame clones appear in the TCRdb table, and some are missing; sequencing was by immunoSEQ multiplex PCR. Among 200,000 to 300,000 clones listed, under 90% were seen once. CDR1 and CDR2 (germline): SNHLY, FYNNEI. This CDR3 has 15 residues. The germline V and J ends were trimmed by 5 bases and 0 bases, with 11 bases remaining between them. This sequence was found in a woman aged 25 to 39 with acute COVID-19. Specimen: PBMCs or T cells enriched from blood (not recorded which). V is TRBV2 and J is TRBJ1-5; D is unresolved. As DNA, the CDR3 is TGTGCCAGCAGTCCAGACGGGATTAGCAATCAGCCCCAGCATTTT. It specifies CASSPDGISNQPQHF.